The next 8 T cell receptor beta chains were all read from a single sample in a study of blood T cell repertoires in COVID-19. Repertoires were generated with immunoSEQ multiplex PCR, while TCRdb's copy carries only in-frame clones and drops some. The profile shows 100,000 to 150,000 clones, approximately 82% of them singletons. Sequencing was done on a sample of peripheral blood. Receptor source: a woman aged 50 to 65 with acute or convalescent COVID-19.

V usage is TRBV24-1 and J usage is TRBJ1-6, with 10 nucleotides matching TRBD1. CDR3 length: 15 residues. The germline V gene has CDR1 KGHDR and CDR2 SFDVKD. J lost 7 bases, V lost 5 bases, and 4 bases had no gene match. CDR3 in amino acids: CATSAGTGANSPLHF. CDR3 nucleotides: TGTGCCACCAGTGCCGGGACAGGGGCGAATTCACCCCTCCACTTT.

The chain joins TRBV7-3 to TRBJ2-1; TRBD2 matches 7 bases. V was clipped by 4 bases and J by 5 bases; unmatched bases: 11. The germline V gene has CDR1 SGHTA and CDR2 FQGTGA. The CDR3 runs 16 residues. The CDR3 loop reads CASSSRLSGIHNEQFF. CDR3 sequence (DNA): TGTGCCAGCAGCTCGCGCCTGAGCGGGATCCACAATGAGCAGTTCTTC.

This CDR3 is CASSQEPGTGTYGYTF. CDR3 sequence (DNA): TGTGCCAGCAGCCAAGAGCCCGGGACAGGAACCTATGGCTACACCTTC. The gene calls are TRBV3-1 (or the pseudogene TRBV3-2) and TRBJ1-2; 8 positions agree with TRBD1. Germline CDR1 and CDR2: LGHDT and YNNKEL (reference sequence). With 0 bases clipped from V and 4 bases from J, the junction kept 7 bases outside the gene matches. The CDR3 covers 16 residues.

This clone turned up a few times. The chain carries TRBV19 and TRBJ2-2; TRBD2 matches 15 bases. The J segment lost 0 bases and the V segment lost 2 bases, leaving 4 bases of the junction unmatched. Germline CDR1 reads LNHDA; CDR2 reads SQIVND (reference sequence). CDR3 size: 19 residues. CDR3: CASSIRGLAGGANTGELFF. CDR3 nucleotides: TGTGCCAGTAGTATACGCGGACTAGCGGGAGGGGCGAACACCGGGGAGCTGTTTTTT.

J is TRBJ2-3 and V is TRBV19, with TRBD2 matching 11 bases. Germline assignment: CDR1 LNHDA and CDR2 SQIVND (reference sequence). The V segment lost 11 bases and the J segment 2 bases; nucleotides outside the gene matches: 6. There are 14 residues in the CDR3. CDR3 protein: CAVAGGPATDTQYF. The CDR3, as DNA: TGTGCCGTAGCGGGAGGGCCTGCCACAGATACGCAGTATTTT. Variable domain in full (rest from reference TRBV19 and TRBJ2-3): DGGITQSPKYLFRKEGQNVTLSCEQNLNHDAMYWYRQDPGQGLRLIYYSQIVNDFQKGDIAEGYSVSREKKESFPLTVTSAQKNPTAFYLCAVAGGPATDTQYFGPGTRLTVL.

This clone was recorded a few times. The rearrangement joins TRBV18 to TRBJ2-1, with a tentative D call TRBD1 (5 bases). The V and J ends lost 3 bases and 1 base respectively, with 10 bases between them. Germline V gene sequence: CDR1 KGHSH, CDR2 LQKENI. The CDR3 is 15 residues long. The CDR3: CASSPQGGSYNEQFF. In DNA form, the CDR3 reads TGTGCCAGCTCACCGCAGGGTGGATCCTACAATGAGCAGTTCTTC.

This sequence joins TRBV18 and TRBJ2-2, with 12 bases aligning to TRBD1. Germline loops: CDR1 KGHSH, CDR2 LQKENI. The V gene end was trimmed by 4 bases and the J gene end by 6 bases; junction bases not matched to a gene: 6. The CDR3 totals 16 residues. The CDR3 region is CASSRPGQGASGELFF. The CDR3 nucleotides read TGTGCCAGCTCACGACCGGGACAGGGGGCCTCCGGGGAGCTGTTTTTT. The whole variable domain, remainder taken from reference TRBV18 and TRBJ2-2, is NAGVMQNPRHLVRRRGQEARLRCSPMKGHSHVYWYRQLPEEGLKFMVYLQKENIIDESGMPKERFSAEFPKEGPSILRIQQVVRGDSAAYFCASSRPGQGASGELFFGEGSRLTVL.

The chain couples TRBV3-1 (or the pseudogene TRBV3-2) to TRBJ1-3; TRBD1 might be the D (6 bases). The CDR3 covers 15 residues. Trimming removed 2 bases at V and 7 bases at J, with 15 bases between. Germline CDR1 and CDR2: LGHDT and YNNKEL (reference sequence). The CDR3: CASSQTPTGGNTIYF. Here the CDR3 DNA reads TGTGCCAGCAGCCAAACCCCGACAGGAGGTAACACCATATATTTT.